The 19 T cell receptor beta chains presented below share a single source sample, sequenced in a study of blood T cell repertoires in COVID-19 (dated by TCRdb to 2018 to 2020). Libraries were prepared through the immunoSEQ multiplex PCR assay. TCRdb provides this immuneACCESS table in a form limited to in-frame rearrangements. Some clones are lacking; in checked studies, under half of them reflect an unresolved V gene, and why the rest are absent is not known. This sample holds more than 300,000 clones; 80% to 90% were observed only once. The ten largest clones capture 6% to 7% of the sample. Sequenced sample: peripheral blood. The receptors stem from a woman between 45 and 65 years old with COVID-19, enrolled during active disease.

The count of this clone is one. The chain employs TRBV12-5 and TRBJ1-1; possibly TRBD1 for D (5 bases). Germline V gene sequence: CDR1 LGHNT, CDR2 FRNRAP. The V end was cut by 3 bases, the J end by 7 bases, with 12 bases between. The CDR3 has 13 residues. The CDR3 nucleotides read TGTGCTAGTGGTTTAATAAGGGGCGATGAAGCTTTCTTT. Amino acid sequence: CASGLIRGDEAFF.

The rearrangement uses TRBV30 and TRBJ1-1; no firm D call. The germline gives CDR1 GTSNPN, CDR2 SVGIG (reference sequence). This CDR3 is 12 amino acids long. Trimming pared 7 bases from V and 5 bases from J, leaving 14 bases between. The CDR3 is CASQSGRTEAFF. The CDR3 region has the DNA TGTGCCTCCCAGTCTGGGAGAACTGAAGCTTTCTTT.

For the CDR3, the DNA is TGTGCCAGCAGCTTATACATGGAGACCCAGTACTTC. This codes for CASSLYMETQYF. The chain has TRBV7-2 and TRBJ2-5; no definite D call. This CDR3 region has 12 residues. Germline CDR1 is SGHTA and CDR2 is FQGNSA. V dropped 2 bases and J dropped 5 bases, with 6 bases sitting between them. Based on the CDR3 plus reference TRBV7-2 and TRBJ2-5, the full variable domain is GAGVSQSPSNKVTEKGKDVELRCDPISGHTALYWYRQSLGQGLEFLIYFQGNSAPDKSGLPSDRFSAERTGGSVSTLTIQRTQQEDSAVYLCASSLYMETQYFGPGTRLLVL.

This clone was observed once. The rearrangement joins TRBV7-2 to TRBJ2-7; 7 bases align to TRBD2. Germline assignment: CDR1 SGHTA and CDR2 FQGNSA. The CDR3 is 14 residues long. Trimming cost V 3 bases and J 2 bases; bases outside gene matches: 4. CDR3 region: CASSLRREPYEQYF. CDR3 bases: TGTGCCAGCAGCTTGAGGCGGGAGCCCTACGAGCAGTACTTC.

CDR3 sequence (DNA): TGCAGTGCCCACTTAAACACTGAAGCTTTCTTT. It is translated as CSAHLNTEAFF. The chain joins TRBV20-1 to TRBJ1-1; D gene ambiguous. Trimming cost V 6 bases and J 2 bases, with 7 bases left between them. CDR3 length: 11 amino acids. Germline V gives CDR1 DFQATT, CDR2 SNEGSKA (reference sequence).

In DNA form, the CDR3 reads TGTGCCACCGGGGTAAACAGGGATCCCCGGGAGCTGTTTTTT. Its translation is CATGVNRDPRELFF. This rearrangement joins TRBV24-1 to TRBJ2-2; D might be TRBD1 (6 bases). Trimming cost V 9 bases and J 9 bases, with 19 bases left between them. Germline V gives CDR1 KGHDR, CDR2 SFDVKD. The CDR3 runs 14 residues.

The V gene is TRBV2, the J gene TRBJ2-7; 7 nucleotides line up with TRBD2. The length of the CDR3 is 13 residues. Trimming cost V 7 bases and J 2 bases; bases outside gene matches: 5. In germline, CDR1 is SNHLY, CDR2 FYNNEI. CDR3 coding DNA: TGTGCCAGCACCGGGACTATTACCTACGAGCAGTACTTC. Protein product: CASTGTITYEQYF.

The rearrangement uses TRBV7-8 and TRBJ1-2, with D unclear. The CDR3 spans 14 residues. V lost 5 bases and J lost 4, with 14 bases in between. CDR1 is SGHVS and CDR2 is FQNEAQ in the germline V gene. CDR3 region: CASSGLDEVYGYTF. In DNA form, the CDR3 reads TGTGCCAGCAGCGGATTGGATGAGGTCTATGGCTACACCTTC.

This clone has a handful of counts. This chain links TRBV7-9 with TRBJ2-2, with a weak D call TRBD2 (6 bases). This CDR3 is built from 15 residues. Germline CDR1 SEHNR, CDR2 FQNEAQ (reference sequence). The V and J ends lost 7 bases and 4 bases respectively, with 16 bases between them. CDR3 sequence reads: CASNGGIPLTGELFF. The CDR3, as DNA: TGTGCCAGCAACGGAGGGATCCCCCTCACCGGGGAGCTGTTTTTT.

This clone was seen only once. J is TRBJ2-1 and V is TRBV5-6, with 11 bases identical to TRBD2. In germline, CDR1 is SGHDT, CDR2 YYEEEE. The V segment lost 0 bases and the J segment 4 bases; nucleotides outside the gene matches: 6. This CDR3 comprises 17 residues. The CDR3 region is CASSLEGASGRYNEQFF. The CDR3 DNA reads as TGTGCCAGCAGCTTGGAAGGTGCTAGCGGGAGGTACAATGAGCAGTTCTTC. Drawing the rest from reference TRBV5-6 and TRBJ2-1, the complete variable domain is DAGVTQSPTHLIKTRGQQVTLRCSPKSGHDTVSWYQQALGQGPQFIFQYYEEEERQRGNFPDRFSGHQFPNYSSELNVNALLLGDSALYLCASSLEGASGRYNEQFFGPGTRLTVL.

The chain has TRBV12-5 and TRBJ2-7, with D possibly matching TRBD2 (5 bases). Germline assignment: CDR1 LGHNT and CDR2 FRNRAP. The CDR3 extends over 15 amino acids. V was clipped by 1 base and J by 4 bases, with 14 bases between them. Here the CDR3 reads CASGLGGRLKYEQYF. For the CDR3, the DNA is TGTGCTAGTGGTTTGGGAGGGCGGCTAAAGTACGAGCAGTACTTC. Filled out from reference TRBV12-5 and TRBJ2-7, the complete variable domain reads DARVTQTPRHKVTEMGQEVTMRCQPILGHNTVFWYRQTMMQGLELLAYFRNRAPLDDSGMPKDRFSAEMPDATLATLKIQPSEPRDSAVYFCASGLGGRLKYEQYFGPGTRLTVT.

This clone is a singleton in its sample. This chain connects TRBV28 to TRBJ1-5, with a weak D call TRBD1 (6 bases). CDR1 is MDHEN, CDR2 SYDVKM, per germline. The V and J ends lost 5 bases and 3 bases respectively, with 11 bases between them. This CDR3 contains 14 residues. The DNA of the CDR3 is TGTGCCAGCAGTCCGGACAGCCTCAATCAGCCCCAGCATTTT. Encoded protein: CASSPDSLNQPQHF.

V usage is TRBV11-2 and J usage is TRBJ2-7, with D possibly being TRBD1 (7 bases). V lost 1 base, J lost 4 bases, and 14 bases lay in between. The CDR3 has 15 amino acids. CDR1 and CDR2 from the germline V gene are SGHAT and FQNNGV. The DNA of the CDR3 is TGTGCCAGCAGCTTAGGGAGGGGGCGCGTGTACGAGCAGTACTTC. As protein: CASSLGRGRVYEQYF.

This clone was seen only a few times. The rearrangement uses TRBV19 and TRBJ1-5; TRBD1 matches at 8 bases. Germline loops: CDR1 LNHDA, CDR2 SQIVND (reference sequence). This CDR3 contains 17 residues. The trim removed 5 bases at V and 0 bases at J, leaving 9 bases unmatched. In nucleotides, the CDR3 is TGTGCCAGTAGTCAGGGGGCCCCGTTCTATAGCAATCAGCCCCAGCATTTT. It translates to CASSQGAPFYSNQPQHF. The full variable domain, rest sourced from reference TRBV19 and TRBJ1-5, is DGGITQSPKYLFRKEGQNVTLSCEQNLNHDAMYWYRQDPGQGLRLIYYSQIVNDFQKGDIAEGYSVSREKKESFPLTVTSAQKNPTAFYLCASSQGAPFYSNQPQHFGDGTRLSIL.

V usage is TRBV2 and J usage is TRBJ1-3, with D unresolved. The CDR3 is 17 amino acids. The ends were cut back, 5 bases at V and 4 bases at J, with 21 bases in the middle. Germline CDR1 SNHLY, CDR2 FYNNEI. CDR3 loop: CASSIFGVTGVGNTIYF. The CDR3 nucleotides are TGTGCCAGCAGTATCTTTGGAGTCACCGGGGTCGGAAACACCATATATTTT.

In its sample, this clone was seen a few times. The chain employs TRBV27 and TRBJ1-1; D perhaps matches TRBD1 (5 bases). Trimming stripped 1 base from V and 5 bases from J, with 14 bases between. The CDR3 extends over 15 amino acids. CDR1 MNHEY and CDR2 SMNVEV come from the germline V gene (reference sequence). The CDR3 nucleotides are TGTGCCAGCAGTTTATGGGCCAGGGAGGGTACTGAAGCTTTCTTT. It translates to CASSLWAREGTEAFF.

The chain has TRBV5-1 and TRBJ2-5; possible D gene TRBD2, 6 bases. The CDR3 has 16 residues. The V and J ends lost 0 bases and 1 base respectively, with 13 bases between them. Germline V gene data show CDR1 as SGHRS and CDR2 as YFSETQ. CDR3 residues: CASSLGPGVGQETQYF. The CDR3 nucleotides read TGCGCCAGCAGCTTGGGGCCGGGGGTTGGCCAAGAGACCCAGTACTTC.

The chain couples TRBV2 to TRBJ2-3, with D possibly TRBD2 on 6 matching bases. V gave up 0 bases and J gave up 6 bases, with 16 bases separating them. The CDR3 covers 16 residues. CDR1 is SNHLY, CDR2 FYNNEI, per germline. The DNA for the CDR3 is TGTGCCAGCAGTGAAGCACAGGTCAACGCGGGGGATACGCAGTATTTT. Translation gives CASSEAQVNAGDTQYF.

The genes are TRBV18 and TRBJ2-1; D possibly corresponds to TRBD2 (5 bases). Germline CDR1 and CDR2: KGHSH and LQKENI. The CDR3 totals 20 residues. Trimming left V 2 bases short and J 5 bases short, with 28 bases between. CDR3 protein: CASSPRGLGGFSFRNNEQFF. CDR3 DNA sequence: TGTGCCAGCTCACCAAGAGGACTGGGTGGGTTCAGTTTCCGGAACAATGAGCAGTTCTTC.